These 7 T cell receptor beta chains originate from one sample sequenced in a study of cytomegalovirus exposure and HLA in healthy donors. TCRdb's table, derived via immunoSEQ multiplex PCR, lists solely in-frame clones and lacks some. The sample contains hundreds of thousands of clones, around 87% of which appear only once. Material for sequencing was PBMCs. Receptors were obtained from a woman aged 30 to 39 in good health and CMV-seropositive.

V gene TRBV5-4 combines with J gene TRBJ2-1; the match to TRBD2 covers 8 bases. In germline, CDR1 is SGHNT, CDR2 YYREEE (reference sequence). The CDR3 is 15 amino acids. V lost 4 bases, J lost 7 bases, and 10 bases stayed unmatched. The CDR3 is CASSPAAGVSNEQFF. Here the CDR3 DNA reads TGTGCCAGCAGCCCAGCAGCGGGAGTGTCGAATGAGCAGTTCTTC.

The J gene is TRBJ1-2, the V gene TRBV27, with TRBD1 matching 8 bases. There are 13 residues in the CDR3. Per the germline V gene, CDR1 is MNHEY and CDR2 is SMNVEV (reference sequence). Trimming took 6 bases from V and 4 from J; bases not matched to a gene: 4. This CDR3 is CASRRTGTYGYTF. The CDR3 coding sequence is TGTGCCAGCAGAAGGACAGGGACCTATGGCTACACCTTC.

V gene TRBV6-5 combines with J gene TRBJ2-1; D gene uncertain. The germline V gene encodes CDR1 MNHEY and CDR2 SVGAGI. The CDR3 loop spans 14 amino acids. Trimming took 2 bases from V and 8 from J, leaving 13 bases between them. CDR3 sequence reads: CASSYLLPGDEQFF. In DNA, the CDR3 is TGTGCCAGCAGTTACCTCCTCCCGGGTGATGAGCAGTTCTTC.

J is TRBJ1-5 and V is TRBV19; TRBD1 matches at 9 bases. V lost 8 bases to trimming and J lost 6 bases; unmatched junction nucleotides: 11. This CDR3 contains 15 residues. The germline V gene has CDR1 LNHDA and CDR2 SQIVND (reference sequence). The CDR3 here is CASSPPGQGGQPQHF. CDR3 sequence (DNA): TGTGCCAGTTCCCCACCGGGACAGGGTGGTCAGCCCCAGCATTTT. Full variable domain (outside the CDR3, taken from reference TRBV19 and TRBJ1-5): DGGITQSPKYLFRKEGQNVTLSCEQNLNHDAMYWYRQDPGQGLRLIYYSQIVNDFQKGDIAEGYSVSREKKESFPLTVTSAQKNPTAFYLCASSPPGQGGQPQHFGDGTRLSIL.

This chain joins TRBV10-1 and TRBJ1-2, with D unresolved. CDR3 length: 13 residues. The ends were cut back, 4 bases at V and 7 bases at J, with 13 bases in the middle. In germline, CDR1 is WNHNN, CDR2 SYGVQD (reference sequence). CDR3 DNA: TGCGCCAGCAGTGTCAGTGTTGACTCTGGCTACACCTTC. It encodes CASSVSVDSGYTF.

This clone was picked up a small number of times. The chain uses TRBV30 and TRBJ1-5; no clear D gene. V was shortened by 0 bases and J by 3 bases, with 9 bases between the two germline ends. There are 14 residues in the CDR3. Germline V gene data show CDR1 as GTSNPN and CDR2 as SVGIG (reference sequence). The CDR3 here is CAWSVSRFNQPQHF. The CDR3 DNA is TGTGCCTGGAGTGTAAGCCGGTTCAATCAGCCCCAGCATTTT.

For this clone: At one of its ends the junction is not consistent with the germline gene, which may arise from a read error. Other DNA sequences in the sample encode the same CDR3. The V call is TRBV5-6, the J call TRBJ2-5; 7 nucleotides match TRBD1. The CDR3 length is 15 residues. Germline values: CDR1 SGHDT, CDR2 YYEEEE. Written as DNA, the CDR3 is TGTGCCAGCAGCTTGGGACAGGGCTACCAAGAGACTCAGTACTTC. Its protein product is CASSLGQGYQETQYF.